One sample yielded the 15 T cell receptor beta chains listed below, sequenced in a study of response to subunit inactivated influenza vaccine. MiXCR, run by TCRdb on the RT-PCR reads, gives a single entry per CDR3 protein. The top ten clones hold about a third of a sample with about 180,000 distinct CDR3 sequences, over 8.5% of them seen once. The specimen was CD8+ T cells sorted from PBMCs, collected less than 25 months after vaccination. These receptors originate from a man aged 50-75 years who received an inactivated influenza vaccine.

This clonotype has just a few counts. V and J are TRBV12-3 or TRBV12-4 and TRBJ1-2, with a tentative D call TRBD1 (5 bases). The CDR3 runs 13 residues. Trimming cost V 3 bases and J 2 bases, with 7 bases left between them. The CDR3 DNA reads as TGTGCCAGCAGTTTTGGGGCGAACTATGGCTACACCTTC. This translates into CASSFGANYGYTF.

This clonotype appeared many times. The chain combines TRBV19 with TRBJ2-7; a weak D match, TRBD2 (7 bases). From germline, CDR1 is LNHDA and CDR2 SQIVND (reference sequence). V was shortened by 3 bases and J by 4 bases, with 16 bases between the two germline ends. The CDR3 is 15 amino acids. The CDR3 sequence: CASSILPGGQYEQYF. CDR3 bases: TGTGCCAGTAGTATCTTACCGGGGGGACAATACGAGCAGTACTTC.

Only a few counts were recorded for this clonotype. This rearrangement joins TRBV4-3 to TRBJ2-7, with 10 bases fitting TRBD2. The V segment lost 4 bases and the J segment 2 bases; nucleotides outside the gene matches: 8. There are 16 residues in the CDR3. Germline values: CDR1 LGHNA, CDR2 YSLEER. The CDR3 reads CASSLKLAGSPYEQYF. CDR3 in DNA: TGCGCCAGCAGCCTCAAACTAGCGGGGAGTCCCTACGAGCAGTACTTC.

This clonotype was detected a few times. The V and J genes are TRBV20-1 and TRBJ2-1, with 8 bases that match TRBD2. V was clipped by 3 bases and J by 4 bases; unmatched bases: 5. CDR1 and CDR2 (germline): DFQATT, SNEGSKA (reference sequence). CDR3 length: 14 residues. The CDR3 DNA sequence: TGCAGTGCTAGTGCCAGCGGGAGATACAATGAGCAGTTCTTC. Translating it yields CSASASGRYNEQFF.

The sample holds a few counts of this clonotype. The chain recombines TRBV29-1 with TRBJ2-1; TRBD2 agrees at 13 bases. The CDR3 runs to 16 residues. Per germline, CDR1 SQVTM and CDR2 ANQGSEA. J was trimmed by 5 bases and V by 6 bases; bases with no gene match: 10. Written as DNA, the CDR3 is TGCAGCGTAGACGGACTAGCGGGAGATTCCCACAATGAGCAGTTCTTC. Protein: CSVDGLAGDSHNEQFF.

The chain combines TRBV12-3 or TRBV12-4 with TRBJ1-5, with 10 bases aligning to TRBD1. The CDR3 is 15 residues long. V lost 7 bases and J lost 5; bases outside the gene matches: 8. The CDR3 bases are TGTGCCAGCACCGAAGGACAGGGGGGATATCAGCCCCAGCATTTT. It codes for CASTEGQGGYQPQHF.

This clonotype occurred a few times. The rearrangement uses TRBV6-2 or TRBV6-3 and TRBJ2-2; tentatively, D is TRBD1 or TRBD2 (5 bases each). V was trimmed by 2 bases and J by 1 base, leaving 11 bases between them. The CDR3 runs to 16 residues. Germline CDR1 MNHEY, CDR2 SVGEGT. For the CDR3, the DNA is TGTGCCAGCAGTTACGGGACGGGGAAGAACACCGGGGAGCTGTTTTTT. This gives the protein CASSYGTGKNTGELFF.

This clonotype showed up many times. In nucleotides, the CDR3 is TGTGCCAGCAGTGGAGCTCCAGGTTCCTACGAGCAGTACTTC. Amino acids: CASSGAPGSYEQYF. The V call is TRBV12-3 or TRBV12-4, the J call TRBJ2-7; D is unresolved. This CDR3 spans 14 amino acids. The V end was cut by 5 bases, the J end by 1 base, with 12 bases between.

This rearrangement joins TRBV9 to TRBJ2-7; D unresolved. Germline V gene data show CDR1 as SGDLS and CDR2 as YYNGEE. The CDR3 loop spans 15 amino acids. V shed 0 bases and J shed 7 bases, with 17 bases lying between them. Here the CDR3 reads CASSVEGAPVGEQYF. The CDR3 DNA follows: TGTGCCAGCAGCGTAGAAGGCGCGCCCGTCGGGGAGCAGTACTTC.

The chain joins TRBV4-1 to TRBJ2-7; TRBD1 matches 11 bases. The V gene's germline CDR1 is MGHRA and CDR2 YSYEKL. The CDR3 spans 17 residues. V was clipped by 4 bases and J by 4 bases; unmatched bases: 12. The CDR3 sequence: CASSPRSSGTGGYEQYF. For the CDR3, the DNA is TGCGCCAGCAGCCCCAGATCATCCGGGACAGGGGGGTACGAGCAGTACTTC.

The chain couples TRBV20-1 to TRBJ2-2, with TRBD1 matching 7 bases. V shed 1 base, J shed 4 bases, and the junction held 6 bases outside the gene matches. Germline V gene data show CDR1 as DFQATT and CDR2 as SNEGSKA (reference sequence). The CDR3 is 15 residues long. For the CDR3, the DNA is TGCAGTGCTAGAGTTACCGGGACAGTCACCGGGGAGCTGTTTTTT. The encoded protein is CSARVTGTVTGELFF.

The chain employs TRBV5-6 and TRBJ2-7; 12 bases agree with TRBD2. Germline-derived CDR1 and CDR2 are SGHDT and YYEEEE. This CDR3 comprises 18 residues. The trim removed 2 bases at V and 0 bases at J, leaving 9 bases unmatched. The DNA for the CDR3 is TGTGCCAGCAGCTTTTTGCTAGCGGGAGGGATCCACTCCTACGAGCAGTACTTC. Its translation: CASSFLLAGGIHSYEQYF.

The DNA for the CDR3 is TGTGCCAGCAAGCCCCAAAGCGGGGGGTACACCGGGGAGCTGTTTTTT. Protein: CASKPQSGGYTGELFF. The rearrangement links TRBV2 to TRBJ2-2, with 9 bases aligning to TRBD2. Germline loops: CDR1 SNHLY, CDR2 FYNNEI. This CDR3 is built from 16 residues. With V trimmed by 7 bases and J by 3 bases, 9 bases remained unmatched.

The rearrangement uses TRBV7-9 and TRBJ1-1; D possibly corresponds to TRBD1 (5 bases). This CDR3 has 14 residues. Germline values: CDR1 SEHNR, CDR2 FQNEAQ (reference sequence). V dropped 1 base and J dropped 1 base, with 7 bases sitting between them. The CDR3 DNA reads TGTGCCAGCAGCTTAGGGGGGGAGAACACTGAAGCTTTCTTT. Amino acids: CASSLGGENTEAFF.

In this sample, this clonotype turned up a few times. The V gene is TRBV19, the J gene TRBJ1-1; TRBD1 matches 9 bases. Germline V gene data show CDR1 as LNHDA and CDR2 as SQIVND (reference sequence). The trim removed 3 bases at V and 0 bases at J, leaving 5 bases unmatched. The CDR3 extends over 16 amino acids. The CDR3 here is CASSMGTGTMNTEAFF. Written as DNA, the CDR3 is TGTGCCAGTAGTATGGGGACAGGGACCATGAACACTGAAGCTTTCTTT.